Each of the 10 T cell receptor beta chains below was sequenced from the same sample in a study of control samples from healthy donors and cancer patients. Some clones are missing from TCRdb's copy, which holds only in-frame ones; the method was immunoSEQ multiplex PCR. Among about 140,000 clones, 94% were seen once, and the ten largest hold about an eighth. Source material: blood. The receptors were sampled from a man aged 35 to 55 in good health.

This clone was found once. The chain uses TRBV23-1 and TRBJ1-2, with D unclear. TRBV23-1 belongs to the ORF category, with a function that is uncertain. The CDR3 totals 17 residues. V lost 6 bases, J lost 4 bases, and 24 bases lay in between. The CDR3 DNA sequence: TGCGCCAGCAGCCCTTCGGCTCGGCAGGCGGCACCCTATGGCTACACCTTC. Protein product: CASSPSARQAAPYGYTF.

The rearrangement uses TRBV6-6 and TRBJ1-2; 9 nucleotides match TRBD1. V trimming: 7 bases; J trimming: 1 base; junction bases outside the gene matches: 4. The germline V gene has CDR1 MNHNY and CDR2 SVGAGI (reference sequence). There are 14 residues in the CDR3. The CDR3 DNA follows: TGTGCCAGCACCACGACAGGGGGTAACTATGGCTACACCTTC. This translates into CASTTTGGNYGYTF.

The J gene is TRBJ1-1, the V gene TRBV5-1; D uncertain. V lost 5 bases, J lost 1 base, and 12 bases lay in between. Looked up from germline, CDR1 is SGHRS and CDR2 is YFSETQ. The CDR3 runs to 14 residues. CDR3 sequence (DNA): TGCGCCAGCAGAGTAGGCAGGACGAACACTGAAGCTTTCTTT. Its protein is CASRVGRTNTEAFF.

This chain links TRBV7-2 with TRBJ1-2; D call uncertain. This CDR3 has 16 residues. Per germline, CDR1 SGHTA and CDR2 FQGNSA. V was trimmed by 3 bases and J by 0 bases, leaving 14 bases between them. CDR3 sequence: CASSFGSVGANYGYTF. The CDR3 DNA reads TGTGCCAGCAGCTTTGGATCCGTGGGAGCTAACTATGGCTACACCTTC.

The gene calls are TRBV7-8 and TRBJ1-4; D unclear. Germline CDR1 reads SGHVS; CDR2 reads FQNEAQ. The V end was cut by 1 base, the J end by 8 bases, with 14 bases between. CDR3 length: 15 residues. The CDR3: CASSLVRVAPEKLFF. The CDR3 DNA sequence: TGTGCCAGCAGCTTAGTCCGAGTGGCCCCAGAAAAACTGTTTTTT.

The gene calls are TRBV7-9 and TRBJ2-7; possibly TRBD1 for D (6 bases). In germline, CDR1 is SEHNR, CDR2 FQNEAQ (reference sequence). The CDR3 length is 13 residues. V dropped 1 base and J dropped 2 bases, with 6 bases sitting between them. The CDR3 bases are TGTGCCAGCAGCTTAGGGGGGCCCTACGAGCAGTACTTC. This codes for CASSLGGPYEQYF.

This chain connects TRBV24-1 to TRBJ1-6; D ambiguous. The germline V gene encodes CDR1 KGHDR and CDR2 SFDVKD. Trimming took off 5 bases at V and 10 bases at J, with 11 bases between the two ends. This CDR3 spans 13 amino acids. This chain's CDR3 is CATSARSRSPLHF. In nucleotides, the CDR3 is TGTGCCACCAGTGCCCGGTCGAGGTCACCCCTCCACTTT.

The chain recombines TRBV5-1 with TRBJ1-2; D unclear. CDR3 length equals 12 residues. Looked up from germline, CDR1 is SGHRS and CDR2 is YFSETQ. V lost 4 bases, J lost 7 bases, and 11 bases lay in between. The CDR3 nucleotides are TGCGCCAGCAGCGACTCAATTGGTGGCTACACCTTC. Protein sequence: CASSDSIGGYTF.

J is TRBJ2-7 and V is TRBV3-1 (or the pseudogene TRBV3-2); possibly TRBD2 for D (6 bases). Germline V gene data show CDR1 as LGHDT and CDR2 as YNNKEL (reference sequence). V was cut by 0 bases and J by 3 bases, with 9 bases left in between. CDR3 length: 14 residues. This chain's CDR3 is CASSQEGAGYEQYF. CDR3 in DNA: TGTGCCAGCAGCCAAGAAGGAGCGGGCTACGAGCAGTACTTC.

CDR3 amino acids: CASSPPDSYGYTF. CDR3 DNA sequence: TGTGCCAGCAGCCCCCCGGACAGCTATGGCTACACCTTC. The V call is TRBV9, the J call TRBJ1-2, with D possibly being TRBD1 (6 bases). The germline gives CDR1 SGDLS, CDR2 YYNGEE. The CDR3 extends over 13 amino acids. V was clipped by 4 bases and J by 4 bases, with 11 bases between them.